This TCR beta chain was found in a study of blood T cell repertoires in COVID-19. Cohorts were assigned according to the clinical history that participants reported. This CDR3 spans 16 amino acids. Germline CDR1 and CDR2: GTSNPN and SVGIG (reference sequence). V lost 8 bases to trimming and J lost 5 bases; unmatched junction nucleotides: 16. Here immunoSEQ multiplex PCR was the method, and the copy in TCRdb shows in-frame clones only, minus some. The data show fewer than 150,000 clones, more than 80% seen once. The gene calls are TRBV30 and TRBJ2-3; 10 bases are a match to TRBD2. Material: PBMCs or T cells enriched from blood (not recorded which). The source of this sequence is a woman in her late teens or twenties who had been exposed to COVID-19. CDR3 residues: CAVARRLAGVGDTQYF. The CDR3 bases are TGTGCCGTCGCCCGCCGGCTAGCGGGAGTTGGAGATACGCAGTATTTT.